This is a list of T cell receptor beta chains from one sample in a study of T cells in Graves' hyperthyroidism and ophthalmopathy. TCRdb passed the multiplex PCR reads through MiXCR, listing each CDR3 protein once. Here the sample spans 550,000 to 600,000 distinct CDR3 sequences, approximately 15% being singletons. The sequencing input was blood. The origin of the receptors is a woman aged 18-29 years with Graves' ophthalmopathy. The CDR3 runs from the conserved cysteine through the conserved F or W. A D gene is named only where the DNA matches it firmly. Clone size is given for some rows only: seen once, a few or many times, or a class if the clone is expanded.

clone_size	d_call	v_call	j_call	cdr3_aa	cdr3_nt
many	NA	TRBV27	TRBJ2-7	CASSSSGGAHEQYF	TGTGCCAGCAGTTCATCCGGCGGGGCCCACGAGCAGTACTTC
many	NA	TRBV18	TRBJ2-7	CASSLVEGYEQYF	TGTGCCAGCTCACTGGTCGAGGGATACGAGCAGTACTTC
NA	NA	TRBV20-1	TRBJ1-3	CSAPPASASGNTIYF	TGCAGTGCGCCCCCGGCCTCCGCCTCTGGAAACACCATATATTTT
once	NA	TRBV6-2/TRBV6-3	TRBJ1-5	CASRGQVYSNQPQHF	TGTGCCAGCAGGGGCCAAGTATATAGCAATCAGCCCCAGCATTTT
many	TRBD2	TRBV6-2/TRBV6-3	TRBJ2-1	CASSYSIGLAGVFYNEQFF	TGTGCCAGCAGTTACTCTATTGGGCTAGCGGGCGTCTTCTACAATGAGCAGTTCTTC
many	NA	TRBV30	TRBJ2-2	CAWSAGTGELFF	TGTGCCTGGAGTGCGGGCACCGGGGAGCTGTTTTTT
many	NA	TRBV20-1	TRBJ1-4	CSARVRQGDEKLFF	TGCAGTGCTAGAGTGCGGCAGGGAGATGAAAAACTGTTTTTT
NA	TRBD1	TRBV6-1	TRBJ1-3	CASSDHREDLGQGARAIYF	TGTGCCAGCAGTGACCACAGAGAGGATCTGGGACAGGGGGCGAGGGCCATATATTTT
NA	NA	TRBV14	TRBJ2-1	CASMVAAHNEQFF	TGTGCCAGCATGGTGGCCGCCCATAATGAGCAGTTCTTC
once	TRBD2	TRBV4-1	TRBJ2-7	CASSQEGLGGAGENYEQYF	TGCGCCAGCAGCCAAGAAGGACTAGGGGGAGCGGGAGAGAACTACGAGCAGTACTTC
many	NA	TRBV20-1	TRBJ2-5	CSAIKQGREETQYF	TGCAGTGCTATCAAACAGGGGAGGGAAGAGACCCAGTACTTC
NA	TRBD2	TRBV7-2	TRBJ2-1	CASSDHGASGRRFF	TGTGCCAGCAGCGACCACGGGGCTAGCGGGAGGAGGTTCTTC
few	NA	TRBV7-6	TRBJ2-1	CASSLADRQYNEQFF	TGTGCCAGCAGCTTAGCTGATCGGCAGTACAATGAGCAGTTCTTC
many	NA	TRBV12-3/TRBV12-4	TRBJ2-1	CASSLVVPFAEQFF	TGTGCCAGCAGTTTAGTAGTGCCCTTCGCTGAGCAGTTCTTC
NA	NA	TRBV28	TRBJ2-1	CASSIVGNEQFF	TGTGCCAGCAGTATAGTCGGGAATGAGCAGTTCTTC
NA	NA	TRBV28	TRBJ2-3	CASSLGGGGGGTDTQYF	TGTGCCAGCAGCTTAGGGGGGGGCGGAGGGGGAACAGATACGCAGTATTTT
NA	NA	TRBV18	TRBJ2-1	CASSPLPPGNYNEQFF	TGTGCCAGCTCACCACTGCCCCCCGGTAATTACAATGAGCAGTTCTTC
many	TRBD1	TRBV2	TRBJ1-1	CASRWDRVIRNTEAFF	TGTGCCAGCAGATGGGACAGGGTGATAAGGAACACTGAAGCTTTCTTT
many	NA	TRBV27	TRBJ1-6	CASRRSSYNSPLHF	TGTGCCAGCAGGAGAAGCTCCTATAATTCACCCCTCCACTTT
NA	NA	TRBV15	TRBJ2-7	CATSYTNLGYEQYF	TGTGCCACCTCTTACACAAATCTCGGCTACGAGCAGTACTTC
many	NA	TRBV14	TRBJ2-1	CASSQARLDYNEQFF	TGTGCCAGCAGCCAAGCGCGTCTAGACTACAATGAGCAGTTCTTC
many	TRBD2	TRBV7-2	TRBJ2-5	CASSFFAGGAETQYF	TGTGCCAGCAGCTTCTTTGCGGGAGGGGCGGAGACCCAGTACTTC
NA	TRBD1	TRBV28	TRBJ2-7	CASRSPSHQVTGQTYDRVEQYF	TGTGCCAGCAGGTCCCCGAGCCACCAAGTGACAGGGCAAACCTATGACAGGGTAGAGCAGTACTTC
NA	NA	TRBV11-3	TRBJ1-4	CASSLVSGAREKLFF	TGTGCCAGCAGCTTAGTTTCAGGGGCTCGGGAAAAACTGTTTTTT
NA	TRBD1	TRBV19	TRBJ1-2	CASSIVLGQGYGYTF	TGTGCCAGTAGTATAGTACTGGGACAGGGCTATGGCTACACCTTC
many	NA	TRBV6-1	TRBJ2-7	CASSYIGTNRYEQYF	TGTGCCAGCAGTTACATCGGGACAAACCGTTACGAGCAGTACTTC
many	TRBD2	TRBV18	TRBJ2-1	CASSPPGLAVYEQFF	TGTGCCAGCTCACCTCCGGGACTAGCAGTCTATGAGCAGTTCTTC
many	NA	TRBV2	TRBJ2-7	CASSGATGYEQYF	TGTGCCAGCAGTGGTGCGACAGGCTACGAGCAGTACTTC
many	NA	TRBV2	TRBJ1-5	CASSEALRSLGGGPNGQPQHF	TGTGCCAGCAGTGAAGCGCTTCGAAGCCTCGGTGGGGGGCCGAATGGACAGCCCCAGCATTTT
NA	TRBD1	TRBV10-2	TRBJ1-5	CASSGLTGVSNQPQHF	TGCGCCAGCAGTGGACTTACAGGGGTTAGCAATCAGCCCCAGCATTTT
many	TRBD1	TRBV11-1	TRBJ1-1	CASSSGQSLMNTEAFF	TGTGCCAGCAGCTCGGGACAGTCTCTCATGAACACTGAAGCTTTCTTT
many	TRBD2	TRBV11-2	TRBJ2-7	CASSPSFLALAGNEQYF	TGTGCCAGCAGCCCGTCTTTCCTAGCACTAGCGGGAAACGAGCAGTACTTC
NA	TRBD2	TRBV13	TRBJ2-3	CASSLGGTSGSEGSKTDTQYF	TGTGCCAGCAGTTTGGGGGGGACTAGCGGGAGTGAGGGTTCGAAGACAGATACGCAGTATTTT
many	TRBD1	TRBV18	TRBJ2-1	CASSAGTGGSYNEQFF	TGTGCCAGCTCCGCAGGGACAGGGGGCTCCTACAATGAGCAGTTCTTC
many	TRBD1	TRBV20-1	TRBJ2-7	CSARDPPYVDRGAYEQYF	TGCAGTGCTAGAGATCCTCCTTACGTTGACAGGGGGGCCTACGAGCAGTACTTC
NA	NA	TRBV19	TRBJ2-1	CASSTPLGSRNEQFF	TGTGCCAGTAGTACGCCCTTGGGGAGTAGGAATGAGCAGTTCTTC
NA	NA	TRBV27	TRBJ1-1	CASSYRVLGTEAFF	TGTGCCAGCAGTTATCGGGTACTTGGAACTGAAGCTTTCTTT
many	NA	TRBV7-9	TRBJ1-1	CASSLGESGVGSEAFF	TGTGCCAGCAGCTTAGGAGAGTCAGGGGTAGGCTCTGAAGCTTTCTTT
few	TRBD2	TRBV30	TRBJ2-1	CTWSARGFSGRGPSYNEQFF	TGTACCTGGAGCGCCCGTGGGTTTAGCGGGAGGGGCCCCTCCTACAATGAGCAGTTCTTC
many	NA	TRBV20-1	TRBJ2-3	CRGSGTSRDTQYF	TGCAGGGGATCCGGGACTTCTCGAGATACGCAGTATTTT
many	NA	TRBV6-2/TRBV6-3	TRBJ1-5	CASISAPLQPQHF	TGTGCCAGCATCTCGGCGCCCTTACAGCCCCAGCATTTT
many	TRBD2	TRBV20-1	TRBJ2-7	CSASLGLAGAGRREQYF	TGCAGTGCTAGTCTGGGACTAGCCGGAGCAGGTAGGAGGGAGCAGTACTTC
many	NA	TRBV7-2	TRBJ2-3	CASSSAGVQDTQYF	TGTGCCAGCAGCTCCGCAGGGGTCCAAGATACGCAGTATTTT
many	NA	TRBV7-8	TRBJ2-5	CASSPDQQPQYF	TGTGCCAGCAGCCCAGACCAGCAGCCCCAGTACTTC
NA	NA	TRBV7-9	TRBJ1-3	CASSLALIQGENTIYF	TGTGCCAGCAGCTTAGCGTTGATTCAGGGAGAAAACACCATATATTTT
NA	TRBD1	TRBV5-5	TRBJ2-5	CASSLDRGPGTQYF	TGTGCCAGCAGCTTGGACAGGGGCCCAGGTACCCAGTACTTC
few	NA	TRBV5-8	TRBJ1-4	CASRPDSLGKLFF	TGTGCCAGCAGACCGGACAGTCTAGGGAAACTGTTTTTT
many	NA	TRBV5-6	TRBJ1-1	CASSLLSGGNTEAFF	TGTGCCAGCAGCTTGTTGTCAGGTGGGAACACTGAAGCTTTCTTT
many	TRBD1	TRBV11-3	TRBJ2-3	CASSLDRQGSTDTQYF	TGTGCCAGCAGCTTAGATCGACAGGGAAGCACAGATACGCAGTATTTT
many	NA	TRBV12-3/TRBV12-4	TRBJ2-1	CASGDGGNEQFF	TGTGCCAGCGGGGACGGGGGTAATGAGCAGTTCTTC
few	NA	TRBV18	TRBJ2-5	CASSPRQAAGETQYF	TGTGCCAGCTCACCCCGACAGGCTGCAGGGGAGACCCAGTACTTC
NA	NA	TRBV19	TRBJ1-2	CASSIGRNYGYTF	TGTGCCAGTAGTATAGGCAGGAACTATGGCTACACCTTC
many	TRBD2	TRBV7-4	TRBJ2-7	CASRPRTSGSPHEQYF	TGTGCCAGCAGACCTAGGACTAGCGGGAGCCCCCACGAGCAGTACTTC
NA	NA	TRBV6-2/TRBV6-3	TRBJ1-2	CASSYRVSSYGYTF	TGTGCCAGCAGTTACAGGGTATCGAGCTATGGCTACACCTTC
NA	NA	TRBV19	TRBJ1-1	CASSIGSISGTEAFF	TGTGCCAGTAGTATCGGGTCAATTTCCGGCACTGAAGCTTTCTTT
many	NA	TRBV6-1	TRBJ1-2	CATIFPTGAFYGYTF	TGTGCCACGATATTCCCGACAGGAGCATTCTATGGCTACACCTTC
many	TRBD1	TRBV12-3/TRBV12-4	TRBJ1-1	CASTHGQAEAFF	TGTGCCAGCACCCACGGACAGGCTGAAGCTTTCTTT